Listed below are T cell receptor beta chains from one sample, sequenced in a study of post-analysis software for immune sequencing data. TCRdb reprocessed the PCR reads with MiXCR, giving one entry per CDR3 protein. This sample has about 540,000 distinct CDR3 sequences, with 34% found just once. Sequenced sample: blood. These receptors came from a girl between 2 and 17 years old with multiple sclerosis. Both conserved end residues are part of each CDR3. D genes are given only for firm matches. Clone size is not always given. Where it is, it says once, few, many or a class for expanded clones.

clone_size d_call j_call v_call cdr3_nt cdr3_aa
once . TRBJ2-2 TRBV7-9 TGTGCCAGCAGCTTACAAGGACTGAACACCGGGGAGCTGTTTTTT CASSLQGLNTGELFF
few TRBD1 TRBJ1-5 TRBV3-1 TGTGCCAGCAGCCAGTCAGGGGGCCCTCTAGAACCCCAGCATTTT CASSQSGGPLEPQHF
few . TRBJ1-5 TRBV28 TGTGCCAGCAGAGCCATCGGGAGCAATCAGCCCCAGCATTTT CASRAIGSNQPQHF
. . TRBJ2-5 TRBV7-2 TGTGCCAGCAGTTTGGGGGCAGGGACGGCCGGGACCCAGTACTTC CASSLGAGTAGTQYF
. TRBD1 TRBJ1-4 TRBV3-1 TGTGCCAGCAGCCAAGAAGGGGGCGAGAGAACTAATGAAAAACTGTTTTTT CASSQEGGERTNEKLFF
. . TRBJ1-1 TRBV19 TGTGCCAGTAGTATCGTGGGTTCCGGTGACACTGAAGCTTTCTTT CASSIVGSGDTEAFF
few TRBD2 TRBJ2-1 TRBV20-1 TGCAGTGCTAGCTTAGGACTAGCGCACAATGAGCAGTTCTTC CSASLGLAHNEQFF
. . TRBJ2-7 TRBV20-1 TGCAGTGCAGCCAAAGGGAGCTCCTACGAGCAGTACTTC CSAAKGSSYEQYF
few TRBD2 TRBJ2-1 TRBV5-1 TGCGCCAGCAGCTTGGACAATAGCGGGGGGGCCTACTACAATGAGCAGTTCTTC CASSLDNSGGAYYNEQFF
. . TRBJ2-1 TRBV7-2 TGTGCCAGCAGCTGGGGCGGGTCATACAATGAGCAGTTCTTC CASSWGGSYNEQFF
. TRBD2 TRBJ2-2 TRBV12-3/TRBV12-4 TGTGCCAGCAGCTATCGCGCGCGCTTTGGACTAGCGGGGGGGCCAAACACCGGGGAGCTGTTTTTT CASSYRARFGLAGGPNTGELFF
. . TRBJ1-2 TRBV7-9 TGTACCAGCAGCTGGTTCTACTATGGCTACACCTTC CTSSWFYYGYTF
. TRBD1 TRBJ1-2 TRBV19 TGTGCCAGTAGCCGACAGGGGGGAGCTTGGGGCTACACCTTC CASSRQGGAWGYTF
. . TRBJ2-5 TRBV6-5 TGTGCCAGCAGTTTCGGACCGGGACCCCAAGAGACCCAGTACTTC CASSFGPGPQETQYF
. . TRBJ2-4 TRBV20-1 TGCAGTGCTAGGGGCCTGGGACATGGTACCCAGTACTTC CSARGLGHGTQYF
. . TRBJ2-7 TRBV7-2 TGTGCCAGCAGCTCGGCGGGACGGGCCTCCTCCGAGCAGTACTTC CASSSAGRASSEQYF